One sample yielded the 26 T cell receptor beta chains listed below, sequenced in a study of cytomegalovirus exposure and HLA in healthy donors. Researchers ran the PCR with 60 Vbeta and 13 Jbeta primers. Generated by immunoSEQ multiplex PCR, the TCRdb table keeps only in-frame clones and is missing some. The sample comprises roughly 120,000 clones, roughly 80% of which are singletons, and about 3% rests with the top ten. The sample was PBMCs. The source of these receptors is a woman aged 35 to 49 in good health and CMV-seropositive.

This rearrangement joins TRBV6-1 to TRBJ2-7; weak D call: TRBD2 (5 bases). The germline CDR1 and CDR2 sequences are MNHNS and SASEGT. The CDR3 is made up of 14 amino acids. Trimming left V 7 bases short and J 0 bases short, with 13 bases between. Here the CDR3 reads CASTLSSDSYEQYF. The CDR3 bases are TGTGCCAGCACTTTGAGTAGCGACTCCTACGAGCAGTACTTC.

This chain joins TRBV7-3 and TRBJ2-3; 8 bases agree with TRBD1. This CDR3 is 15 amino acids long. Trimming cost V 5 bases and J 2 bases; bases outside gene matches: 6. CDR1 and CDR2 (germline): SGHTA, FQGTGA. This chain's CDR3 is CASSLGTGVTDTQYF. CDR3 coding DNA: TGTGCCAGCAGCCTGGGGACAGGAGTCACAGATACGCAGTATTTT.

In its sample, this clone was seen once. The V gene is TRBV2, the J gene TRBJ2-1; possibly TRBD1 for D (5 bases). This CDR3 is 12 amino acids long. Germline CDR1 reads SNHLY; CDR2 reads FYNNEI. Trimming cost V 4 bases and J 4 bases, with 5 bases left between them. CDR3 sequence (DNA): TGTGCCAGCAGTGGACAGTACAATGAGCAGTTCTTC. Translating gives CASSGQYNEQFF.

The V gene is TRBV2, the J gene TRBJ1-3; a possible D gene is TRBD1 (6 bases). V was clipped by 7 bases and J by 0 bases, with 13 bases between them. The CDR3 length is 15 residues. Looked up from germline, CDR1 is SNHLY and CDR2 is FYNNEI. CDR3 region: CASIADSNSGNTIYF. The CDR3 coding sequence is TGTGCCAGCATCGCGGACAGCAACTCTGGAAACACCATATATTTT.

The chain combines TRBV4-3 with TRBJ2-2, with 8 bases matching TRBD2. Germline-derived CDR1 and CDR2 are LGHNA and YSLEER. CDR3 length: 15 residues. The junction had 5 bases not matched to a gene; V was cut back by 1 base and J by 7 bases. This chain's CDR3 is CASSQVAGGGGELFF. CDR3 DNA: TGCGCCAGCAGCCAAGTCGCGGGAGGCGGCGGGGAGCTGTTTTTT.

Remarks on this clone: This CDR3 is also generated by other DNA sequences in the sample. This chain uses TRBV5-1 with TRBJ1-2; the D gene is possibly TRBD1 (6 bases). The CDR3 consists of 13 residues. V lost 4 bases and J 4 bases, leaving 11 bases between the germline ends. Germline V gene sequence: CDR1 SGHRS, CDR2 YFSETQ. CDR3 DNA sequence: TGCGCCAGCAGCCCAGGACAGTCCTATGGCTACACCTTC. This translates into CASSPGQSYGYTF.

The sample holds one count of this clone. The chain combines TRBV7-9 with TRBJ1-4; 10 bases are shared with TRBD1. The CDR3 consists of 18 residues. The V gene end was trimmed by 5 bases and the J gene end by 0 bases; junction bases not matched to a gene: 9. Germline assignment: CDR1 SEHNR and CDR2 FQNEAQ (reference sequence). DNA for the CDR3: TGTGCCAGCAGCCGTCGTGGGACAGGGGCAACAACTAATGAAAAACTGTTTTTT. It yields the protein CASSRRGTGATTNEKLFF.

V gene TRBV2 combines with J gene TRBJ2-2, with 9 bases that match TRBD1. Trimming cost V 6 bases and J 1 base; bases outside gene matches: 3. The V gene's germline CDR1 is SNHLY and CDR2 FYNNEI. This CDR3 is built from 15 residues. In nucleotides, the CDR3 is TGTGCCAGCAGGCGACAGGGGGGGAACACCGGGGAGCTGTTTTTT. Amino acid sequence: CASRRQGGNTGELFF.

CDR3 DNA sequence: TGTGCCAGCAGCCAAGATGGAATAGGGACAGGGGACACTAGGGGCTCCTACGAGCAGTACTTC. Translated, it gives CASSQDGIGTGDTRGSYEQYF. The chain combines TRBV4-2 with TRBJ2-7; 10 bases match TRBD1. V shed 0 bases, J shed 0 bases, and the junction held 17 bases outside the gene matches. The V gene's germline CDR1 is LGHNA and CDR2 YNFKEQ. This CDR3 is built from 21 residues.

This clone showed up just once. The rearrangement uses TRBV2 and TRBJ1-2; TRBD1 agrees at 9 bases. Germline assignment: CDR1 SNHLY and CDR2 FYNNEI. The CDR3 contains 13 residues. J lost 6 bases, V lost 5 bases, and 4 bases had no gene match. The DNA of the CDR3 is TGTGCCAGCAGTCTCCGGGACAGGGATGGCTACACCTTC. Translation gives CASSLRDRDGYTF. Complete variable domain (other parts from reference TRBV2 and TRBJ1-2): EPEVTQTPSHQVTQMGQEVILRCVPISNHLYFYWYRQILGQKVEFLVSFYNNEISEKSEIFDDQFSVERPDGSNFTLKIRSTKLEDSAMYFCASSLRDRDGYTFGSGTRLTVV.

The V call is TRBV7-2, the J call TRBJ2-3, with 7 bases aligning to TRBD2. This CDR3 is built from 15 residues. Germline CDR1 is SGHTA and CDR2 is FQGNSA. V lost 4 bases to trimming and J lost 2 bases; unmatched junction nucleotides: 6. CDR3 nucleotide sequence: TGTGCCAGCAGCTATGGGGGGGAATTCACAGATACGCAGTATTTT. Protein sequence: CASSYGGEFTDTQYF. The whole variable domain, remainder taken from reference TRBV7-2 and TRBJ2-3, is GAGVSQSPSNKVTEKGKDVELRCDPISGHTALYWYRQSLGQGLEFLIYFQGNSAPDKSGLPSDRFSAERTGGSVSTLTIQRTQQEDSAVYLCASSYGGEFTDTQYFGPGTRLTVL.

The chain joins TRBV29-1 to TRBJ2-2; D is possibly TRBD1 (6 bases). CDR1 SQVTM and CDR2 ANQGSEA come from the germline V gene. CDR3 size: 14 residues. The germline V and J ends were trimmed by 0 bases and 3 bases, with 8 bases remaining between them. CDR3 protein: CSVEEGADTGELFF. CDR3 DNA sequence: TGCAGCGTTGAAGAGGGGGCGGACACCGGGGAGCTGTTTTTT.

The genes are TRBV7-9 and TRBJ1-1; possibly TRBD1 for D (5 bases). Germline values: CDR1 SEHNR, CDR2 FQNEAQ (reference sequence). This CDR3 has 14 amino acids. The V end was cut by 0 bases, the J end by 0 bases, with 5 bases between. The CDR3 sequence is CASSLAGVNTEAFF. CDR3 sequence (DNA): TGTGCCAGCAGCTTAGCAGGGGTGAACACTGAAGCTTTCTTT. Looking up the rest from reference TRBV7-9 and TRBJ1-1 gives the full variable domain: DTGVSQNPRHKITKRGQNVTFRCDPISEHNRLYWYRQTLGQGPEFLTYFQNEAQLEKSRLLSDRFSAERPKGSFSTLEIQRTEQGDSAMYLCASSLAGVNTEAFFGQGTRLTVV.

The chain couples TRBV5-1 to TRBJ2-7; 10 positions match TRBD1. V was clipped by 4 bases and J by 3 bases; unmatched bases: 7. CDR3 length equals 15 residues. Germline loops: CDR1 SGHRS, CDR2 YFSETQ. CDR3 loop: CASSTTGQGRYEQYF. As DNA, the CDR3 is TGCGCCAGCAGCACGACGGGACAGGGGCGCTACGAGCAGTACTTC.

This chain connects TRBV6-1 to TRBJ2-1; the match to TRBD1 covers 11 bases. Germline-derived CDR1 and CDR2 are MNHNS and SASEGT. V trimming: 0 bases; J trimming: 6 bases; junction bases outside the gene matches: 1. The CDR3 consists of 15 residues. Written as DNA, the CDR3 is TGTGCCAGCAGTGAAGCGGGGACAGGGGGCAATGAGCAGTTCTTC. Translated, it gives CASSEAGTGGNEQFF.

This clone is a singleton in its sample. Other DNA sequences in the sample encode the same CDR3. V usage is TRBV18 and J usage is TRBJ2-7; tentative D call: TRBD1 (5 bases). In germline, CDR1 is KGHSH, CDR2 LQKENI. V lost 3 bases and J 1 base, leaving 7 bases between the germline ends. This CDR3 comprises 13 residues. CDR3 DNA sequence: TGTGCCAGCTCACCTACAGGTTCCTACGAGCAGTACTTC. Translation: CASSPTGSYEQYF. Full variable domain (remainder filled in from reference TRBV18 and TRBJ2-7): NAGVMQNPRHLVRRRGQEARLRCSPMKGHSHVYWYRQLPEEGLKFMVYLQKENIIDESGMPKERFSAEFPKEGPSILRIQQVVRGDSAAYFCASSPTGSYEQYFGPGTRLTVT.

The V and J genes are TRBV19 and TRBJ1-5, with D perhaps TRBD1 (5 bases). The ends were cut back, 6 bases at V and 2 bases at J, with 11 bases in the middle. The CDR3 has 14 residues. Germline values: CDR1 LNHDA, CDR2 SQIVND (reference sequence). This chain's CDR3 is CASRLGAGNQPQHF. In nucleotides, the CDR3 is TGTGCCAGTAGGCTAGGGGCAGGCAATCAGCCCCAGCATTTT.

V gene TRBV4-1 combines with J gene TRBJ2-7; D not resolved. Germline CDR1 is MGHRA and CDR2 is YSYEKL. The CDR3 runs to 14 residues. Trimming left V 2 bases short and J 2 bases short, with 10 bases between. The CDR3, as DNA: TGCGCCAGCAGCCAAATGGGCAGTCCCTACGAGCAGTACTTC. Translated, it gives CASSQMGSPYEQYF.

CDR3 sequence reads: CASSIGRDRNIQYF. The CDR3 region has the DNA TGTGCCAGTAGTATAGGCCGGGACAGAAACATTCAGTACTTC. The J gene is TRBJ2-4, the V gene TRBV19, with TRBD1 matching 7 bases. Germline values: CDR1 LNHDA, CDR2 SQIVND (reference sequence). The V segment lost 1 base and the J segment 6 bases; nucleotides outside the gene matches: 3. The CDR3 extends over 14 amino acids.

The chain couples TRBV28 to TRBJ2-7; 9 bases agree with TRBD1. Germline CDR1 is MDHEN and CDR2 is SYDVKM. The J segment lost 0 bases and the V segment lost 4 bases, leaving 4 bases of the junction unmatched. The CDR3 length is 15 residues. The CDR3 nucleotides are TGTGCCAGCAGTTCACAGGGGGCTAGCTCCTACGAGCAGTACTTC. It yields the protein CASSSQGASSYEQYF.

This clone was picked up a small number of times. This sequence joins TRBV29-1 and TRBJ2-3; 7 bases are a match to TRBD2. V lost 4 bases to trimming and J lost 2 bases; unmatched junction nucleotides: 6. CDR1 SQVTM and CDR2 ANQGSEA come from the germline V gene. This CDR3 comprises 14 residues. As DNA, the CDR3 is TGCAGCGTTGTGGGGCGGGAGTACACAGATACGCAGTATTTT. The encoded protein is CSVVGREYTDTQYF.

As to this clone: This specimen includes other DNA sequences encoding the same CDR3. V is TRBV30 and J is TRBJ1-6; D is ambiguous. The germline CDR1 and CDR2 sequences are GTSNPN and SVGIG (reference sequence). This CDR3 has 14 amino acids. Trimming cost V 0 bases and J 7 bases, with 10 bases left between them. This chain's CDR3 is CAWSVLTVNSPLHF. DNA for the CDR3: TGTGCCTGGAGTGTATTAACAGTCAATTCACCCCTCCACTTT.

This chain connects TRBV19 to TRBJ2-1, with 12 bases identical to TRBD2. The V gene end was trimmed by 3 bases and the J gene end by 8 bases; junction bases not matched to a gene: 14. The length of the CDR3 is 18 residues. Germline V gene sequence: CDR1 LNHDA, CDR2 SQIVND (reference sequence). The CDR3 region is CASSIIVWTSGTSDEQFF. DNA of the CDR3: TGTGCCAGTAGTATTATAGTCTGGACTAGCGGGACGAGCGATGAGCAGTTCTTC.

DNA of the CDR3: TGTGCCTGGAGTAACCCCCGGCTAGCGGGGGGTTTCAATGAGCAGTTCTTC. Amino acid sequence: CAWSNPRLAGGFNEQFF. This chain links TRBV30 with TRBJ2-1; TRBD2 agrees at 11 bases. The germline CDR1 and CDR2 sequences are GTSNPN and SVGIG (reference sequence). V lost 2 bases and J lost 6; bases outside the gene matches: 12. CDR3 length equals 17 residues.

This chain joins TRBV5-4 and TRBJ2-5; 14 bases agree with TRBD2. This CDR3 has 15 residues. Germline loops: CDR1 SGHNT, CDR2 YYREEE (reference sequence). V was clipped by 4 bases and J by 4 bases; unmatched bases: 3. CDR3 in amino acids: CASSVGLAGGETQYF. The CDR3 coding sequence is TGTGCCAGCAGCGTCGGACTAGCGGGAGGAGAGACCCAGTACTTC.

The chain recombines TRBV10-2 with TRBJ1-5; perhaps TRBD1 as D (6 bases). From germline, CDR1 is WSHSY and CDR2 SAAADI. The CDR3 is 14 residues long. The V end was cut by 5 bases, the J end by 2 bases, with 10 bases between. CDR3: CASSHEGGNQPQHF. DNA of the CDR3: TGCGCCAGCAGTCACGAGGGGGGCAATCAGCCCCAGCATTTT.